Here is one T cell receptor (beta chain) with its context. The length of the CDR3 is 14 residues. Trimming removed 3 bases from V and 1 base from J, with 6 bases in between. Germline CDR1 WNHNN, CDR2 SYGVQD (reference sequence). This sample was included in a study of control samples from healthy donors and cancer patients. TCRdb keeps only in-frame clones here, not all; method: immunoSEQ multiplex PCR. The table shows about 100,000 clones, with about 89% occurring only once. The gene calls are TRBV10-1 and TRBJ2-2, with D hard to call. The sample was blood. The receptor was derived from a man younger than 45 in good health. The DNA for the CDR3 is TGCGCCAGCAGTGACTTAATGAACACCGGGGAGCTGTTTTTT. This sequence encodes CASSDLMNTGELFF.